These 6 T cell receptor beta chains share one sample of origin, sequenced in a study of shared clonotypes between healthy human individuals. The repertoire was sequenced with immunoSEQ multiplex PCR; TCRdb's copy has only in-frame clones and lacks some. The repertoire holds fewer than 400,000 clones, with approximately 79% as singletons. Sequencing was carried out using memory CD4+ T cells sorted from blood. As to subset: CD45RA-negative fraction. These receptors were taken from a man aged 30 to 39 in good health.

V gene TRBV7-9 combines with J gene TRBJ2-7; 10 bases map to TRBD1. The germline CDR1 and CDR2 sequences are SEHNR and FQNEAQ (reference sequence). CDR3 length equals 16 residues. The junction had 10 bases not matched to a gene; V was cut back by 5 bases and J by 3 bases. DNA of the CDR3: TGTGCCAGCAGCCCCTCCGTCAGGACAGGGGGCTACGAGCAGTACTTC. Translation gives CASSPSVRTGGYEQYF. Full variable domain (rest looked up from reference TRBV7-9 and TRBJ2-7): DTGVSQNPRHKITKRGQNVTFRCDPISEHNRLYWYRQTLGQGPEFLTYFQNEAQLEKSRLLSDRFSAERPKGSFSTLEIQRTEQGDSAMYLCASSPSVRTGGYEQYFGPGTRLTVT.

The gene calls are TRBV7-8 and TRBJ2-7; D unclear. V lost 7 bases, J lost 1 base, and 14 bases lay in between. This CDR3 spans 14 amino acids. Germline-derived CDR1 and CDR2 are SGHVS and FQNEAQ. The DNA for the CDR3 is TGTGCCAGCAACTCCGCCAGGAATTCCTACGAGCAGTACTTC. It yields the protein CASNSARNSYEQYF.

In DNA, the CDR3 is TGCAGTGCTAGAGTCCCCAATGAGCAGTTCTTC. Protein: CSARVPNEQFF. The chain has TRBV20-1 and TRBJ2-1; the D is unclear. V lost 1 base, J lost 6 bases, and 4 bases lay in between. This CDR3 has 11 amino acids. The germline V gene encodes CDR1 DFQATT and CDR2 SNEGSKA (reference sequence).

The chain links TRBV2 to TRBJ2-7; D is unclear. CDR3 length: 19 amino acids. The ends were cut back, 7 bases at V and 3 bases at J, with 31 bases in the middle. Germline V gene sequence: CDR1 SNHLY, CDR2 FYNNEI. CDR3 region: CASKVPRNDVPGGFYEQYF. The CDR3 bases are TGTGCCAGCAAGGTCCCCCGCAATGATGTACCGGGTGGGTTCTACGAGCAGTACTTC.

CDR3 in amino acids: CASSLKVSARIPQETQYF. CDR3 nucleotides: TGTGCCAGCAGCCTCAAGGTTTCGGCCCGTATACCACAAGAGACCCAGTACTTC. V is TRBV5-7 and J is TRBJ2-5; the D is unclear. TRBV5-7 is reported as an ORF; its role is uncertain. This CDR3 is built from 18 residues. V lost 4 bases, J lost 2 bases, and 24 bases lay in between.

This clone was picked up a small number of times. The same CDR3 is also encoded by other DNA sequences in this sample. The chain is built from TRBV18 and TRBJ1-1, with D tentatively TRBD1 (6 bases). This CDR3 comprises 13 residues. The ends were cut back, 6 bases at V and 1 base at J, with 9 bases in the middle. Germline CDR1 is KGHSH and CDR2 is LQKENI. The CDR3 loop is CASSGQSNTEAFF. The CDR3 DNA sequence: TGTGCCAGCTCTGGACAGTCGAACACTGAAGCTTTCTTT. The whole variable domain, filled in from reference TRBV18 and TRBJ1-1, reads NAGVMQNPRHLVRRRGQEARLRCSPMKGHSHVYWYRQLPEEGLKFMVYLQKENIIDESGMPKERFSAEFPKEGPSILRIQQVVRGDSAAYFCASSGQSNTEAFFGQGTRLTVV.